This TCR beta chain was recovered during a study of blood T cell repertoires in COVID-19. Across the whole study: Sources were T cells, B-cell-depleted T cells, or PBMCs; the material itself was cDNA or gDNA.

The V gene end was trimmed by 7 bases and the J gene end by 6 bases; junction bases not matched to a gene: 11. Germline assignment: CDR1 MNHEY and CDR2 SVGAGI. CDR3 length equals 15 residues. In the study's own analysis: Counts of nucleated cells, estimated from reference gene primer amplification, were obtained. Using immunoSEQ multiplex PCR, the repertoire was profiled, and TCRdb retains in-frame clones only, with some absent. The V and J calls and clone size were taken over from that table, and D and trimming were inferred from the DNA. Among 150,000 to 200,000 clones, around 85% were seen once, and the ten largest hold approximately 2.1%.

The sequencing input was peripheral blood. This rearrangement joins TRBV6-5 to TRBJ2-3, with TRBD1 identical over 9 bases. This receptor was identified in a man aged 65 to 79 with active or convalescent COVID-19. This CDR3 is CASKVTGGRADTQYF. The CDR3 bases are TGTGCCAGCAAAGTAACAGGGGGCCGCGCGGATACGCAGTATTTT.